These T cell receptor beta chains were read from a single sample in a study of CD8 T cells in ankylosing spondylitis. TCRdb processed the 5' RACE reads anew with MiXCR; each CDR3 protein has one entry. Of about 150,000 distinct CDR3 sequences listed, under 45% were seen once; the top ten hold 13% to 15%. Sequenced input: synovial fluid, either unsorted or a sorted T cell fraction (not recorded which). Source of these receptors: a male donor with ankylosing spondylitis. CDR3s include the opening cysteine and the closing phenylalanine or tryptophan. The order of the fields is D gene, clone size, J gene, V gene, CDR3 DNA, CDR3 protein. The D gene is left open where the match is weak. Some rows have no size entry. The others give once, few or many, or a class for an expanded clone.

NA NA TRBJ2-3 TRBV7-2 TGTGCCAGCAGCTTTCGTCCGCTACAGGACGGGCATACGCAGTATTTT CASSFRPLQDGHTQYF
NA NA TRBJ1-1 TRBV7-9 TGTGCCAGCAGCTACATGGGGGGCCGAACTGAAGCTTTCTTT CASSYMGGRTEAFF
NA once TRBJ1-1 TRBV5-1 TGCGCCAGCAGCTTGCCCCCAGGTGGGGAAACTGAAGCTTTCTTT CASSLPPGGETEAFF
TRBD2 few TRBJ2-7 TRBV5-1 TGCGCCAGCAGCCCACGGACTAGCGGGAGTTTATTATACGAGCAGTACTTC CASSPRTSGSLLYEQYF
TRBD1 NA TRBJ2-7 TRBV5-1 TGCGCCAGCAGCTTCCGGGACAGGTCGTTCTACGAGCAGTACTTC CASSFRDRSFYEQYF
TRBD1 NA TRBJ1-2 TRBV27 TGTGCCAGCAGGAAAATTCCCCAATGGGACAGGGGGAACTATGGCTACACCTTC CASRKIPQWDRGNYGYTF
NA few TRBJ2-1 TRBV7-6 TGTGCCAGCAGCGCCCGGGGGTCGCCCCCATATGAGCAGTTCTTC CASSARGSPPYEQFF
NA NA TRBJ1-4 TRBV13 TGTGCCAGCAGCTTAAGGGGTCTCCTTAATGAAAAACTGTTTTTT CASSLRGLLNEKLFF
NA NA TRBJ2-7 TRBV4-1 TGCGCCAGCAGCCAAGATCGCGGCGAACCCGTGTTCGAGCAGTACTTC CASSQDRGEPVFEQYF
NA NA TRBJ1-1 TRBV30 TGTGCCTGGAGTCCTATGACGTTTGAAGCTTTCTTT CAWSPMTFEAFF
NA NA TRBJ1-1 TRBV5-1 TGCGCCAGCAGCCGTATCGGGTCAGCCAAAGTATCCTCGAACACTGAAGCTTTCTTT CASSRIGSAKVSSNTEAFF
TRBD1 NA TRBJ1-2 TRBV5-5 TGTGCCAGCAGCCCTCGACAGGGGACCTATGGCTACACCTTC CASSPRQGTYGYTF
NA NA TRBJ2-1 TRBV2 TGTGCCAGCAGCTCCTTTCTCCCGCACCCCCACAATGAGCAGTTCTTC CASSSFLPHPHNEQFF
NA NA TRBJ2-2 TRBV11-2 TGTGCCAGCAGCTTAGAGGTTCCAGGAGGCACCGGGGAGCTGTTTTTT CASSLEVPGGTGELFF
TRBD2 NA TRBJ2-7 TRBV4-1 TGCGCCAGCAGCCAAGCGGGGGGCTCCTACGAGCAGTACTTC CASSQAGGSYEQYF
TRBD1 NA TRBJ1-2 TRBV5-1 TGCGCCAGCAGCTCGTACCAGGGGGGGGTCTATGGCTACACCTTC CASSSYQGGVYGYTF
TRBD2 many TRBJ2-1 TRBV3-1 TGTGCCAGCAGCCAAGATCTAGCGGTGGTTAATGAGCAGTTCTTC CASSQDLAVVNEQFF
TRBD2 NA TRBJ2-1 TRBV27 TGTGCCAGCAGTTTCCTCCCGGGACTAGCGGCCTACAATGAGCAGTTCTTC CASSFLPGLAAYNEQFF
NA NA TRBJ1-1 TRBV11-2 TGTGCCAGCAGCTTAGTAGCAGAGAACACTGAAGCTTTCTTT CASSLVAENTEAFF
NA NA TRBJ1-1 TRBV12-3/TRBV12-4 TGTGCCAGTCTACAGGTAGGGGCCAGGTACACTGAAGCTTTCTTT CASLQVGARYTEAFF
TRBD1 NA TRBJ2-7 TRBV7-8 TGTGCCAGCAGCTTAGGGGCTGGACAGGGGGCCTACGAGCAGTACTTC CASSLGAGQGAYEQYF
TRBD1 once TRBJ1-4 TRBV5-4 TGTGCCAGCAGCATATTCATGGGACAGAATAATGAAAAACTGTTTTTT CASSIFMGQNNEKLFF
NA NA TRBJ2-5 TRBV7-9 TGTGCCAGCAGGGTCGGGGAGACCCAGTACTTC CASRVGETQYF
NA NA TRBJ2-1 TRBV4-2 TGTGCCAGCAGCACCCGGGACTCCCCCTACAATGAGCAGTTCTTC CASSTRDSPYNEQFF
TRBD1 NA TRBJ2-3 TRBV4-3 TGCGCCAGCAGCCAAGGGGGGACAGCTAGAGATACGCAGTATTTT CASSQGGTARDTQYF
NA few TRBJ1-1 TRBV19 TGTGCCAGTAGGCCGACGGACCCTAACACTGAAGCTTTCTTT CASRPTDPNTEAFF